Below are 2 T cell receptor beta chains sequenced from a single sample in a study of neurological immune-mediated disorders. The time point: longitudinal time-point 1 (baseline). TCRdb re-analysed the 5' RACE reads in MiXCR, keeping a single row per CDR3 protein. Of about 57,000 distinct CDR3 sequences in the sample, roughly 10% were seen once. The sample comprised PBMCs. The receptors originated from a male donor with HTLV-1-associated myelopathy (HAM/TSP).

This clonotype was recorded at least ten times. J is TRBJ2-3 and V is TRBV14, with D perhaps matching TRBD2 (6 bases). Between the trimmed V and J ends, which lost 3 bases and 2 bases, there was a span of 12 bases. The CDR3 extends over 15 amino acids. Germline CDR1 and CDR2: SGHDN and FVKESK. DNA for the CDR3: TGTGCCAGCAGCCAGAGACTAGATAACACAGATACGCAGTATTTT. Amino acid sequence: CASSQRLDNTDTQYF.

This clonotype was counted many times. The chain joins TRBV7-9 to TRBJ2-1; the D call may be TRBD1 or TRBD2 (7 bases each). The V end lost 0 bases, the J end lost 4 bases, and 13 bases lay between the germline ends. The length of the CDR3 is 16 residues. The germline V gene encodes CDR1 SEHNR and CDR2 FQNEAQ (reference sequence). CDR3 amino acids: CASSLAGRGRYNEQFF. Written as DNA, the CDR3 is TGTGCCAGCAGCTTAGCGGGGAGGGGGCGTTACAATGAGCAGTTCTTC.